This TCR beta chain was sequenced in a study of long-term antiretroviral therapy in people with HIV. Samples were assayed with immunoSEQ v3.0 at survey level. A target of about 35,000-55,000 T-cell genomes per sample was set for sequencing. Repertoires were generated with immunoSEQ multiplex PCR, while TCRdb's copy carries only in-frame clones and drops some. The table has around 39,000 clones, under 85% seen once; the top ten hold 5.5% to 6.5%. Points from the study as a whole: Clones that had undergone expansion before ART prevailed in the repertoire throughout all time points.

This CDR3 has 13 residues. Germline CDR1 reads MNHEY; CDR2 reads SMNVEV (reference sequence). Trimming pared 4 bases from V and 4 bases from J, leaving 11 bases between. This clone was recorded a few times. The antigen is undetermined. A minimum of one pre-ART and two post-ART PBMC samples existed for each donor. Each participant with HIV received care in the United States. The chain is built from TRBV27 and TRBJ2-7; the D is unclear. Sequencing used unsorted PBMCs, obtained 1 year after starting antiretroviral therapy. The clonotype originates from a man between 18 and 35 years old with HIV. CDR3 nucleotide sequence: TGTGCCAGCAGTTATGGCAGTTTATACGAGCAGTACTTC. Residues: CASSYGSLYEQYF.